This TCR beta chain stems from a study of blood T cell repertoires in COVID-19. Here immunoSEQ multiplex PCR was the method, and the copy in TCRdb shows in-frame clones only, minus some. This sample has roughly 160,000 clones, with less than 90% found just once. This clone is a singleton in its sample. The receptor's source is a man aged 55 to 70 with acute or convalescent COVID-19. Sequencing was performed on peripheral blood.

The DNA of the CDR3 is TGCAGCGTTGATTCTGGGGGGACCTACGAGCAGTACTTC. Translated, it gives CSVDSGGTYEQYF. The chain links TRBV29-1 to TRBJ2-7; perhaps TRBD2 as D (6 bases). Germline-derived CDR1 and CDR2 are SQVTM and ANQGSEA. Trimming pared 3 bases from V and 2 bases from J, leaving 11 bases between. The CDR3 has 13 amino acids.